These 14 T cell receptor beta chains originate from one sample sequenced in a study of blood T cells in healthy people across ages. Using a J-beta primer mix together with a sample-barcoded 5' primer, a second PCR was run for roughly 7 to 11 cycles. TCRdb reprocessed the 5' RACE reads via MiXCR and lists one record per CDR3 protein. The table includes under 1,000,000 distinct CDR3 sequences, around 45% detected once. The sequenced sample was blood. The receptors shown here come from a man at least 80 years old in good health.

CDR3 DNA sequence: TGTGCCAGCAGTCCCGGAGCGGGAGGGATTTACGAGCAGTACTTC. Amino acid sequence: CASSPGAGGIYEQYF. The chain links TRBV12-3 or TRBV12-4 to TRBJ2-7, with 10 nucleotides matching TRBD2. The CDR3 consists of 15 residues. The V gene end was trimmed by 5 bases and the J gene end by 4 bases; junction bases not matched to a gene: 8.

A few counts support this clonotype. The DNA for the CDR3 is TGCAGTGCTGGGATTCAACTGGGAGAGACCCAGTACTTC. Residues: CSAGIQLGETQYF. V and J are TRBV20-1 and TRBJ2-5, with D unclear. V lost 5 bases to trimming and J lost 4 bases, with 14 bases between them. The CDR3 contains 13 residues. Germline V lookup: CDR1 DFQATT, CDR2 SNEGSKA (reference sequence).

This clonotype was counted a single time. This chain joins TRBV12-3 or TRBV12-4 and TRBJ2-7; 9 bases fit TRBD2. V was clipped by 5 bases and J by 7 bases; unmatched bases: 12. The CDR3 contains 15 residues. CDR3 amino acids: CASSPSEREVYEQYF. The CDR3 nucleotides are TGTGCCAGCAGTCCGTCCGAGCGGGAGGTCTATGAGCAGTACTTC.

In its sample, this clonotype was seen a few times. This chain joins TRBV25-1 and TRBJ2-3; TRBD2 matches at 8 bases. The trim removed 1 base at V and 0 bases at J, leaving 3 bases unmatched. The CDR3 contains 16 residues. Germline V gene lookup returns CDR1 MGHDK and CDR2 SYGVNS. The CDR3 DNA reads TGTGCCAGCAGTGAATGGCTAGCGGGTAGCACAGATACGCAGTATTTT. Translated: CASSEWLAGSTDTQYF.

The V gene is TRBV5-1, the J gene TRBJ2-1, with 8 bases that match TRBD1. The V gene end was trimmed by 4 bases and the J gene end by 4 bases; junction bases not matched to a gene: 10. This CDR3 comprises 16 residues. Germline V gene sequence: CDR1 SGHRS, CDR2 YFSETQ. For the CDR3, the DNA is TGCGCCAGCAGCCCGCAGGGGGCCGTTGGGTACAATGAGCAGTTCTTC. Residues: CASSPQGAVGYNEQFF.

The chain carries TRBV29-1 and TRBJ2-3, with 7 bases fitting TRBD1. The CDR3 runs 15 residues. Germline trimming cut 5 bases from V and 0 bases from J; bases unmatched to any gene: 8. CDR1 and CDR2 (germline): SQVTM, ANQGSEA. This CDR3 is CSVKDRLPSTDTQYF. The CDR3 region has the DNA TGCAGCGTTAAGGACAGGCTCCCTAGCACAGATACGCAGTATTTT.

This chain connects TRBV12-3 or TRBV12-4 to TRBJ2-1; TRBD2 matches at 7 bases. The J call may not be correct, given that the DNA end is closer to TRBJ2-7. The CDR3 has 15 amino acids. The CDR3 DNA reads TGTGCCAGCAGTTTTCGCGGGAGCTCCTACAATGAGCAGTACTTC. Its translation: CASSFRGSSYNEQYF.

The chain recombines TRBV29-1 with TRBJ1-2; 7 bases are shared with TRBD1. The CDR3 length is 12 residues. Trimming at V came to 1 base and at J to 8 bases, leaving 4 bases not matched to a gene. The germline V gene encodes CDR1 SQVTM and CDR2 ANQGSEA. The CDR3 protein is CSVEGQGGGYTF. CDR3 nucleotide sequence: TGCAGCGTTGAAGGTCAGGGGGGCGGCTACACCTTC.

In its sample, this clonotype was seen once. The gene calls are TRBV4-3 and TRBJ1-2; D uncertain. CDR1 LGHNA and CDR2 YSLEER come from the germline V gene. This CDR3 region has 12 residues. With 1 base removed from V and 8 bases from J, the gap between germline ends came to 8 bases. The CDR3 region has the DNA TGCGCCAGCAGCCAAGGGTTGGAGGGCTACACCTTC. It specifies CASSQGLEGYTF.

This clonotype occurred many times. This chain links TRBV7-9 with TRBJ1-2; a possible D gene is TRBD1 (5 bases). V was shortened by 0 bases and J by 3 bases, with 11 bases between the two germline ends. The germline V gene encodes CDR1 SEHNR and CDR2 FQNEAQ (reference sequence). This CDR3 comprises 15 residues. CDR3 sequence reads: CASSLALGVDYGYTF. CDR3 nucleotides: TGTGCCAGCAGCTTAGCGTTGGGGGTTGACTATGGCTACACCTTC.

This clonotype was recorded at least ten times. CDR3 residues: CSARGPAPENNEQFF. CDR3 coding DNA: TGCAGTGCTAGAGGGCCAGCCCCCGAAAACAATGAGCAGTTCTTC. The V call is TRBV20-1, the J call TRBJ2-1; D is uncertain. The germline gives CDR1 DFQATT, CDR2 SNEGSKA (reference sequence). The CDR3 extends over 15 amino acids. The V end was cut by 1 base, the J end by 5 bases, with 15 bases between.

This clonotype appeared many times. Written as DNA, the CDR3 is TGCGCCAGCAGTGATCCCGGGCGAAGAGAGACCCAGTACTTC. This sequence encodes CASSDPGRRETQYF. The rearrangement uses TRBV10-2 and TRBJ2-5; the D is unclear. CDR3 length: 14 amino acids. Germline CDR1 and CDR2: WSHSY and SAAADI. V was shortened by 3 bases and J by 4 bases, with 12 bases between the two germline ends.

CDR3 in DNA: TGCGCCAGCTCCCGCGGCGACAGCCTGAGCTCCTACGAGCAGTACTTC. Its protein product is CASSRGDSLSSYEQYF. V usage is TRBV5-1 and J usage is TRBJ2-7, with D possibly matching TRBD1 (5 bases). Germline-derived CDR1 and CDR2 are SGHRS and YFSETQ. This CDR3 has 16 residues. V lost 7 bases, J lost 0 bases, and 20 bases lay in between.

This clonotype has only a few counts. The chain recombines TRBV29-1 with TRBJ2-7; TRBD1 is a possible D gene (6 bases). V was clipped by 5 bases and J by 5 bases, with 13 bases between them. Germline V gene sequence: CDR1 SQVTM, CDR2 ANQGSEA. CDR3 length: 12 amino acids. CDR3 loop: CSVLKTGHEQYF. The CDR3 region has the DNA TGCAGCGTTCTTAAGACAGGCCACGAGCAGTACTTC.